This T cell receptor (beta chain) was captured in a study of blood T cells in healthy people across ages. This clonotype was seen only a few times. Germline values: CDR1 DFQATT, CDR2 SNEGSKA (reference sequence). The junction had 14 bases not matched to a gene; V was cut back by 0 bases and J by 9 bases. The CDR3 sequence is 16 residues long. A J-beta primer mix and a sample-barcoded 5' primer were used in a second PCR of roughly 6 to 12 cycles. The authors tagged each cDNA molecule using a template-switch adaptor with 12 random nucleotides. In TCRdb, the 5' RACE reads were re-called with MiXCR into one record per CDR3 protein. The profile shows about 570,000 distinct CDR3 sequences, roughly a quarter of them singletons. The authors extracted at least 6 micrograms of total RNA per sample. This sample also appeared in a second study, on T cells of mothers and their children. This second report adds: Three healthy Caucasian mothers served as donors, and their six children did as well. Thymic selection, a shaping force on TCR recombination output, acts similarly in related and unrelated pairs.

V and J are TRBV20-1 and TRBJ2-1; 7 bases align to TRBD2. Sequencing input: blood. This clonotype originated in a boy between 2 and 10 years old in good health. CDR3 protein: CSARDPSGETTIEQFF. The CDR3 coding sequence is TGCAGTGCTAGAGATCCAAGCGGGGAGACTACAATTGAGCAGTTCTTC.